This TCR beta chain was identified in a study of T cells after yellow fever vaccination. Making TCR cDNA involved 5'RACE template switching, which added UMIs and a universal primer site. TCRdb processed the 5' RACE reads anew with MiXCR; each CDR3 protein has one entry. The sample holds some 320,000 distinct CDR3 sequences; roughly 4.3% are singletons and the top ten take roughly 25%. Study outcomes and limitations: Weaker overall was a secondary response that nonetheless peaked faster, on day 5 versus 15. Abundant clonotypes from the bulk population could contaminate FACS-sorted repertoires.

V was shortened by 11 bases and J by 5 bases, with 25 bases between the two germline ends. CDR3 size: 16 residues. This clonotype came up many times. Antigen: not known. The sequence was collected from a man aged 18 to 30 who received the YFV17D yellow fever vaccine. The sequencing here drew on PBMCs, taken 5 days after the yellow fever booster vaccination. The V and J genes are TRBV23-1 and TRBJ2-1; D gene uncertain. TRBV23-1 is marked as an open reading frame, function uncertain. The CDR3 is CAPSWRTANGDNEQFF. CDR3 coding DNA: TGCGCCCCCTCCTGGAGAACCGCGAATGGTGACAATGAGCAGTTCTTC.